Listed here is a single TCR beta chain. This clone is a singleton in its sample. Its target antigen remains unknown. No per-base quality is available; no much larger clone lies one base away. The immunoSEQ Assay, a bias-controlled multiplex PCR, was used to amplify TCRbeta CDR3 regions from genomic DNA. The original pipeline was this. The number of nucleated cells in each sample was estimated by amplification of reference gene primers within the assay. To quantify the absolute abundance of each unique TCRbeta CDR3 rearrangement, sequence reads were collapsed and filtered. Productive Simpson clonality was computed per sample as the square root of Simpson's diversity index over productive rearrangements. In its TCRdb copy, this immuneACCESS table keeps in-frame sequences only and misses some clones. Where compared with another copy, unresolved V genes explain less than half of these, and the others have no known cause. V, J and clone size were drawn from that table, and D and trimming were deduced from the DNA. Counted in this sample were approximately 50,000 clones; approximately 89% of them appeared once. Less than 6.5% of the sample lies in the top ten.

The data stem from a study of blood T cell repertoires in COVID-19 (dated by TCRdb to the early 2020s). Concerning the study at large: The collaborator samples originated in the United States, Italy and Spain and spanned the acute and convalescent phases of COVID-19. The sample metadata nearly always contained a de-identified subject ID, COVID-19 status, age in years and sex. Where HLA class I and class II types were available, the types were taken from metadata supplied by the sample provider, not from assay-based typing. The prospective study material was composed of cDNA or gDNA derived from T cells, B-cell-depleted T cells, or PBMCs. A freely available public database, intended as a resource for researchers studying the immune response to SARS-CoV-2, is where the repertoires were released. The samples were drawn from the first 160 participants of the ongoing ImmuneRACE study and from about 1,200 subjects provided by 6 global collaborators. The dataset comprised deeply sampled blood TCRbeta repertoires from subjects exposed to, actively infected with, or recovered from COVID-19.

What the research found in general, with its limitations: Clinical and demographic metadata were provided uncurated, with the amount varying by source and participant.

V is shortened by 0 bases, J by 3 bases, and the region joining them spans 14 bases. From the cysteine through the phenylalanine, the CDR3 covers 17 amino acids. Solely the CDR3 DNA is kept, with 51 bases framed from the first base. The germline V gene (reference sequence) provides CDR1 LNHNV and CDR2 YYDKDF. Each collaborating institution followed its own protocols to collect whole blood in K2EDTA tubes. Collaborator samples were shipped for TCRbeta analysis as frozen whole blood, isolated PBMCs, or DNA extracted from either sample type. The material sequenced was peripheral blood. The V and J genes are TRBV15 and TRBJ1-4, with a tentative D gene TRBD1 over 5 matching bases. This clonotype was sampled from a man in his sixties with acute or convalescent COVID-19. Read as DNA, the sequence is TGTGCCACCAGCAGAGATTCCCGGGGGGTAGCTAATGAAAAACTGTTTTTT. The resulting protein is CATSRDSRGVANEKLFF.